A selection of T cell receptor beta chains follows, all from one sample in a study of T cells in localized non-small cell lung cancer. Clones were sequenced by immunoSEQ multiplex PCR, and TCRdb holds only the in-frame ones, with some missing. The sample shows approximately 57,000 clones, roughly 90% of them seen only once. Sample: peripheral blood, taken before any cancer treatment. The receptors stem from a woman between 35 and 75 years old with stage I lung adenocarcinoma. The CDR3 runs from the conserved cysteine through the conserved F or W. D genes are given only for firm matches. The size of a clone is reported for some rows only, either as once, few or many, or as a class for expanded clones.

TRBJ2-7 | NA | TRBV15 | NA | TGTGCCACCAGCAGAGAAACCTACGAGCAGTACTTC | CATSRETYEQYF
TRBJ1-1 | NA | TRBV6-5 | NA | TGTGCCAGCAGTTATTCGTCAGGGGCCACTGAAGCTTTCTTT | CASSYSSGATEAFF
TRBJ2-5 | NA | TRBV28 | NA | TGTGCCAGCAGTTTGGGGGCCCGGGAGACCCAGTACTTC | CASSLGARETQYF
TRBJ1-5 | NA | TRBV6-1 | NA | TGTGCCAGCACCCCAGGGGATAGCAATCAGCCCCAGCATTTT | CASTPGDSNQPQHF
TRBJ1-1 | NA | TRBV6-6 | NA | TGTGCCAGCAGTTACTCACGGGGGGGGAACACTGAAGCTTTCTTT | CASSYSRGGNTEAFF
TRBJ1-1 | once | TRBV7-9 | TRBD1 | TGTGCCAGCAGCTTAGCTCTTCGACAGGGTGACACTGAAGCTTTCTTT | CASSLALRQGDTEAFF
TRBJ2-2 | few | TRBV5-5 | TRBD1 | TGTGCCAGCAGGGTGGGGACAGTCACCGGGGAGCTGTTTTTT | CASRVGTVTGELFF
TRBJ2-5 | NA | TRBV19 | TRBD2 | TGTGCCAGTAGTATCGGCGGGGGGGCCGAGACCCAGTACTTC | CASSIGGGAETQYF
TRBJ1-2 | NA | TRBV27 | NA | TGTGCCAGCAGTGCAGGTTCCCTCTATGGCTACACCTTC | CASSAGSLYGYTF
TRBJ2-7 | NA | TRBV5-1 | TRBD1 | TGCGCCAGCAGCTCCCAGGGGGCCCGGGACGAGCAGTACTTC | CASSSQGARDEQYF
TRBJ1-1 | NA | TRBV7-9 | NA | TGTGCCAGCAGCCCGAGGAACACTGAAGCTTTCTTT | CASSPRNTEAFF
TRBJ2-3 | NA | TRBV7-3 | NA | TGTGCCAGCAGCTTAGATCGGGGGGATACGCAGTATTTT | CASSLDRGDTQYF
TRBJ2-3 | NA | TRBV10-2 | TRBD2 | TGCGCCAGCAGTGAGTTCACTCTAGCGGGGGGGCCAGATACGCAGTATTTT | CASSEFTLAGGPDTQYF
TRBJ2-3 | NA | TRBV7-3 | TRBD2 | TGTGCCAGCAGCTCGGGACTAGCGGGGTGGAATACGCAGTATTTT | CASSSGLAGWNTQYF
TRBJ1-3 | NA | TRBV29-1 | NA | TGCAGCGGCCGGGACTCTGGAAACACCATATATTTT | CSGRDSGNTIYF
TRBJ2-7 | NA | TRBV21-1 | NA | TGTGCCAGCAGCGCCAATTACCTACTGACAGGGGAAGGCTACGAGCAGTACTTC | CASSANYLLTGEGYEQYF